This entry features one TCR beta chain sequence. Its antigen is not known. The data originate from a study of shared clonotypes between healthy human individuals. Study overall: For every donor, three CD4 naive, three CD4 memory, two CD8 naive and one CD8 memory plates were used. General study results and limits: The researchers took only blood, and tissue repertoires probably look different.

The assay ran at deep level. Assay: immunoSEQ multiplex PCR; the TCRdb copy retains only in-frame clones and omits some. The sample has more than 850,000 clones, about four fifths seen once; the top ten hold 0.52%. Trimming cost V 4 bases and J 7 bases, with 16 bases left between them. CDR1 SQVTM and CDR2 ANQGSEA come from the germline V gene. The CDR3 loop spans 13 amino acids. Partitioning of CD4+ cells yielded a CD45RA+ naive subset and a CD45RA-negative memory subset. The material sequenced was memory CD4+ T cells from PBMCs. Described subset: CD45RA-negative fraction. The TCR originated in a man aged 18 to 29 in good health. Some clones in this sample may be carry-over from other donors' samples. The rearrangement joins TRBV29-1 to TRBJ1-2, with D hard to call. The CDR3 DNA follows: TGCAGCGTTGGTGTCGGGATGCTTAGTGGCTACACCTTC. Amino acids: CSVGVGMLSGYTF.